This passage covers 10 T cell receptor beta chains from one sample sequenced in a study of blood T cell repertoires in COVID-19. Using immunoSEQ multiplex PCR, the repertoire was profiled, and TCRdb retains in-frame clones only, with some absent. The data show about 97,000 clones, roughly 89% seen once. Sequencing was performed on peripheral blood. These receptors originate from a woman between 45 and 65 years old with COVID-19, enrolled during active disease.

This clone was detected once. This chain uses TRBV5-1 with TRBJ1-2, with 10 bases lining up with TRBD1. CDR3 length: 16 amino acids. V lost 0 bases, J lost 7 bases, and 9 bases stayed unmatched. CDR1 SGHRS and CDR2 YFSETQ come from the germline V gene. CDR3 nucleotides: TGCGCCAGCAGCTTGGCCAAACGGGACAGGGGTACTGGCTACACCTTC. It translates to CASSLAKRDRGTGYTF. Together with reference TRBV5-1 and TRBJ1-2, the CDR3 gives the full variable domain: KAGVTQTPRYLIKTRGQQVTLSCSPISGHRSVSWYQQTPGQGLQFLFEYFSETQRNKGNFPGRFSGRQFSNSRSEMNVSTLELGDSALYLCASSLAKRDRGTGYTFGSGTRLTVV.

The chain employs TRBV30 and TRBJ2-1; TRBD1 might be the D (6 bases). The CDR3 loop spans 11 amino acids. Germline V CDR1 and CDR2: GTSNPN, SVGIG (reference sequence). Trimming cost V 6 bases and J 7 bases, with 10 bases left between them. CDR3 nucleotide sequence: TGTGCCTGTTACCAGGGGAATGAGCAGTTCTTC. Amino acid sequence: CACYQGNEQFF.

This sequence joins TRBV6-1 and TRBJ1-2, with unresolved D. The CDR3 is 14 residues long. The V and J ends lost 1 base and 8 bases respectively, with 14 bases between them. Germline CDR1 and CDR2: MNHNS and SASEGT. The CDR3 DNA reads as TGTGCCAGCAGTGAAGAACAGCTCAGGAGGGGCTACACCTTC. Protein product: CASSEEQLRRGYTF.

This chain connects TRBV29-1 to TRBJ1-2; 9 bases fit TRBD1. The junction had 7 bases not matched to a gene; V was cut back by 5 bases and J by 0 bases. The V gene's germline CDR1 is SQVTM and CDR2 ANQGSEA. The CDR3 totals 15 residues. CDR3 loop: CSVWGQGKTNYGYTF. Here the CDR3 DNA reads TGCAGCGTTTGGGGACAGGGCAAAACTAACTATGGCTACACCTTC. Looking up the rest from reference TRBV29-1 and TRBJ1-2 gives the full variable domain: SAVISQKPSRDICQRGTSLTIQCQVDSQVTMMFWYRQQPGQSLTLIATANQGSEATYESGFVIDKFPISRPNLTFSTLTVSNMSPEDSSIYLCSVWGQGKTNYGYTFGSGTRLTVV.

This clone was picked up one time. The rearrangement joins TRBV28 to TRBJ1-5, with TRBD1 identical over 7 bases. Germline-derived CDR1 and CDR2 are MDHEN and SYDVKM. V trimming: 5 bases; J trimming: 5 bases; junction bases outside the gene matches: 18. The CDR3 sequence is 18 residues long. The CDR3 sequence is CASSAIFAIHRGDQPQHF. The CDR3 bases are TGTGCCAGCAGTGCAATCTTCGCAATCCACAGGGGCGATCAGCCCCAGCATTTT.

The chain combines TRBV4-2 with TRBJ2-7; the match to TRBD2 covers 8 bases. Germline V gene data show CDR1 as LGHNA and CDR2 as YNFKEQ. Losses at the gene ends were 3 bases for V and 2 bases for J; bases not matched to a gene: 9. The CDR3 is made up of 16 amino acids. The CDR3 loop is CASSHLAGGSPYEQYF. The CDR3 coding sequence is TGTGCCAGCAGCCACCTAGCGGGTGGATCGCCCTACGAGCAGTACTTC.

The chain combines TRBV19 with TRBJ1-6; 12 bases fit TRBD1. Trimming removed 9 bases from V and 6 bases from J; junction bases left unmatched: 6. The germline gives CDR1 LNHDA, CDR2 SQIVND (reference sequence). The CDR3 runs to 15 residues. The CDR3 region has the DNA TGTGCCAGCCGGGACAGGGGGCCCCTTAATTCACCCCTCCACTTT. Its protein is CASRDRGPLNSPLHF.

V is TRBV3-1 (or the pseudogene TRBV3-2) and J is TRBJ1-1; TRBD1 is a possible D gene (6 bases). This CDR3 contains 13 residues. Germline CDR1 and CDR2: LGHDT and YNNKEL (reference sequence). Trimming cost V 6 bases and J 5 bases, with 13 bases left between them. The CDR3 sequence: CASSLQGRTEAFF. CDR3 DNA sequence: TGTGCCAGCAGTTTACAGGGACGGACTGAAGCTTTCTTT.

This sequence joins TRBV28 and TRBJ1-5; TRBD1 aligns across 7 bases. The CDR3 contains 16 residues. V dropped 6 bases and J dropped 6; count of bases not matched to a gene: 14. Per the germline V gene, CDR1 is MDHEN and CDR2 is SYDVKM. The CDR3: CASRRETGVSGQPQHF. For the CDR3, the DNA is TGTGCCAGCAGACGGGAAACAGGGGTGTCTGGTCAGCCCCAGCATTTT.

The rearrangement joins TRBV19 to TRBJ2-3, with TRBD2 matching 9 bases. Germline trimming cut 6 bases from V and 2 bases from J; bases unmatched to any gene: 12. Germline V gene lookup returns CDR1 LNHDA and CDR2 SQIVND (reference sequence). CDR3 length: 17 amino acids. The CDR3 is CASRSVRASGATDTQYF. The CDR3 DNA is TGTGCCAGTAGATCAGTGCGGGCTAGCGGGGCCACAGATACGCAGTATTTT.